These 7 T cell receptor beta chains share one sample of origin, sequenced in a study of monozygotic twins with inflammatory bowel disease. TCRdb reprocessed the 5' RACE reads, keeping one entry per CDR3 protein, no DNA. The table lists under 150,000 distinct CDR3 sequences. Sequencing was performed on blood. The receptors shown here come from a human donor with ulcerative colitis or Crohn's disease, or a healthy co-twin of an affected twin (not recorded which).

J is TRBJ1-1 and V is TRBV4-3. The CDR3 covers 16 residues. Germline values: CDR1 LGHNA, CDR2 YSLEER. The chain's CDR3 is CASSPEEGYMNTEAFF.

The chain's CDR3 is CASSNAASANYGYTF. The chain has TRBV6-1 and TRBJ1-2. The CDR3 contains 15 residues. Per the germline V gene, CDR1 is MNHNS and CDR2 is SASEGT.

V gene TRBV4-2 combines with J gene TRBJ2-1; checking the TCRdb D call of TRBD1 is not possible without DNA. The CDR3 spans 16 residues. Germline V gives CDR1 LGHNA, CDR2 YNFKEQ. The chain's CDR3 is CASSQTEGQGSDEQFF.

CDR3 loop: CASSPRRGTYGYTF. This chain uses TRBV10-1 with TRBJ1-2; TCRdb reports TRBD1, a call that lacks DNA to check it against. The germline CDR1 and CDR2 sequences are WNHNN and SYGVQD (reference sequence). The CDR3 runs 14 residues.

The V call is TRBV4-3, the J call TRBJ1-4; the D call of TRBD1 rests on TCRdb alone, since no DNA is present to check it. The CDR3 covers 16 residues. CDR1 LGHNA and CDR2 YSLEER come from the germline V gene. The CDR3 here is CASSQAGEGAGEKLFF.

The CDR3 loop reads CSAREAGVNTEAFF. This rearrangement joins TRBV20-1 to TRBJ1-1. The CDR3 runs 14 residues. Looked up from germline, CDR1 is DFQATT and CDR2 is SNEGSKA (reference sequence).

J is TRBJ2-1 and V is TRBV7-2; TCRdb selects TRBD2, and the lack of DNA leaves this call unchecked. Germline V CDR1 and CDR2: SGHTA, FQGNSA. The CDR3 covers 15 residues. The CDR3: CASSYGLAGNNEQFF. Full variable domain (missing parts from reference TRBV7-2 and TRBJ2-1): GAGVSQSPSNKVTEKGKDVELRCDPISGHTALYWYRQSLGQGLEFLIYFQGNSAPDKSGLPSDRFSAERTGGSVSTLTIQRTQQEDSAVYLCASSYGLAGNNEQFFGPGTRLTVL.